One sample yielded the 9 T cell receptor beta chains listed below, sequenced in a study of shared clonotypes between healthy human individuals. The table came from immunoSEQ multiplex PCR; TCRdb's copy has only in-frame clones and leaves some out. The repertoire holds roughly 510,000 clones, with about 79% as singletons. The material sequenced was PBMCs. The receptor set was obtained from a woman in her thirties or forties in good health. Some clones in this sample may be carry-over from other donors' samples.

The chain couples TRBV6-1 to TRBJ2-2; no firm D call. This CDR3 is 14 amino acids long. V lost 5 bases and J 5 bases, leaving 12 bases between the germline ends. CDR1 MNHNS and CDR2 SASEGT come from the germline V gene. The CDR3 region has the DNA TGTGCCAGCAGTTCCACCGGACGAACCGGGGAGCTGTTTTTT. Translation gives CASSSTGRTGELFF.

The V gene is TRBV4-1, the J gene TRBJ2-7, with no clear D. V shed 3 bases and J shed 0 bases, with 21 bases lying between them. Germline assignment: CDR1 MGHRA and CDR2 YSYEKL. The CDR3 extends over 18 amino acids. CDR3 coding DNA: TGCGCCAGCAGCCAGGCTCGGGTGGACCACTTAAGCTCCTACGAGCAGTACTTC. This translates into CASSQARVDHLSSYEQYF.

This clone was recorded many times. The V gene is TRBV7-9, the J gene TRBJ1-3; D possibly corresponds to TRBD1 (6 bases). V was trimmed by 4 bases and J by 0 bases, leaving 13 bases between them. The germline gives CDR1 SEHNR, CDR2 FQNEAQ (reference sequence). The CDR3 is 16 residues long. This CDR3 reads CASSSGAGTSGNTIYF. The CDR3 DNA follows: TGTGCCAGCAGCTCAGGGGCAGGGACCTCTGGAAACACCATATATTTT.

The chain's CDR3 is CSVEAAGEPDTQYF. DNA of the CDR3: TGCAGCGTTGAAGCGGCGGGAGAACCAGATACGCAGTATTTT. The chain combines TRBV29-1 with TRBJ2-3, with TRBD2 matching 7 bases. Germline V gene lookup returns CDR1 SQVTM and CDR2 ANQGSEA. The CDR3 is made up of 14 amino acids. The V gene end was trimmed by 1 base and the J gene end by 4 bases; junction bases not matched to a gene: 5.

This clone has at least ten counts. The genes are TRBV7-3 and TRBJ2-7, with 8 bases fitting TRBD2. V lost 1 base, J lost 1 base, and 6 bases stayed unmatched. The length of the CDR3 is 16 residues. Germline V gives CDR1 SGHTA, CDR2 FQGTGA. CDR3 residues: CASSLSGGRPSYEQYF. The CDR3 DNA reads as TGTGCCAGCAGCTTAAGCGGCGGGAGGCCTTCCTACGAGCAGTACTTC.

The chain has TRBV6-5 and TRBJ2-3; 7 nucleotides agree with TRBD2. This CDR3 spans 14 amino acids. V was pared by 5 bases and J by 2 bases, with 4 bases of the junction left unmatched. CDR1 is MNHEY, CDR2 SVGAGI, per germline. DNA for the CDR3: TGTGCCAGCAGTCCGACTAGCAACACAGATACGCAGTATTTT. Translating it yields CASSPTSNTDTQYF.

The CDR3 sequence: CSVVWSLTEAFF. CDR3 DNA sequence: TGCAGCGTTGTGTGGTCCCTCACTGAAGCTTTCTTT. The chain recombines TRBV29-1 with TRBJ1-1; D unresolved. Germline lookup yields CDR1 SQVTM and CDR2 ANQGSEA. The CDR3 consists of 12 residues. V was trimmed by 4 bases and J by 4 bases, leaving 10 bases between them.

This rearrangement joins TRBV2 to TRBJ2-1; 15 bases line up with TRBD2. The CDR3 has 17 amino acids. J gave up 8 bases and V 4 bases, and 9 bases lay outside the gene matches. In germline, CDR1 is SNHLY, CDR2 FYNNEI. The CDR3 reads CASSGTSGRVPGDEQFF. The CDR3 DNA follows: TGTGCCAGCAGTGGGACTAGCGGGAGGGTACCCGGGGATGAGCAGTTCTTC. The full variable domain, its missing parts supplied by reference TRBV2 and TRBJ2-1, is EPEVTQTPSHQVTQMGQEVILRCVPISNHLYFYWYRQILGQKVEFLVSFYNNEISEKSEIFDDQFSVERPDGSNFTLKIRSTKLEDSAMYFCASSGTSGRVPGDEQFFGPGTRLTVL.

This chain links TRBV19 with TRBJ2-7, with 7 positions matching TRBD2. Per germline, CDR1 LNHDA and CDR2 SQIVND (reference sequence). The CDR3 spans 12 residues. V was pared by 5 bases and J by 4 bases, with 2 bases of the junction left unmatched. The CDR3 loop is CASSGGGYEQYF. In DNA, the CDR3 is TGTGCCAGTAGTGGCGGGGGTTACGAGCAGTACTTC.